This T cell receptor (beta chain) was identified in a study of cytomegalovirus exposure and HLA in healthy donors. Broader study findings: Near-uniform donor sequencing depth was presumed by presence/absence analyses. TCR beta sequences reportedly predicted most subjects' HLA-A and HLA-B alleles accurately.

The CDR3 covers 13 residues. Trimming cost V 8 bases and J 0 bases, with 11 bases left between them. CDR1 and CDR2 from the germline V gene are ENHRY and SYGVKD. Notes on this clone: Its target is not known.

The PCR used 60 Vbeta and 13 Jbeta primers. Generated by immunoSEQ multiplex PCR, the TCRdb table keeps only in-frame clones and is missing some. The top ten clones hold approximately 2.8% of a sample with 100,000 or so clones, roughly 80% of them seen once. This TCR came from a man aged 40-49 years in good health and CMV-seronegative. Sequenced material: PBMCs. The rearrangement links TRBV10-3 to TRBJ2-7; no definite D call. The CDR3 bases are TGTGCCATCGCGGCCCCGAGCTCCTACGAGCAGTACTTC. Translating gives CAIAAPSSYEQYF.